This section outlines one T cell receptor (beta chain) sequence together with its context. Its matching antigen is unknown. This sample is part of a study of radiotherapy plus CTLA-4 blockade in lung cancer. About the research overall: With about a third of patients having disease control, objective responses were seen in approximately 17%. Study results and caveats: Once radiotherapy plus ipilimumab had been given, TCR clones derived from tumor expanded in blood. In blood, early T cell clone dynamics reportedly predicted response best, together with interferon-beta.

J gave up 1 base and V 1 base, and 5 bases lay outside the gene matches. The CDR3 extends over 16 amino acids. CDR1 is LGHNA and CDR2 is YSLEER in the germline V gene. Method: immunoSEQ multiplex PCR; TCRdb's copy keeps in-frame clones and lacks some. The sample includes tens of thousands of clones, around 79% of them seen just once. The chain uses TRBV4-3 and TRBJ1-1, with 8 positions matching TRBD1. The receptor comes from a human donor with non-small cell lung cancer who had a complete response to radiotherapy plus ipilimumab. Sample: peripheral blood, taken from a patient treated with radiotherapy plus ipilimumab. In nucleotides, the CDR3 is TGCGCCAGCAGCCAAGGGGCAGGGGGCCCGAACACTGAAGCTTTCTTT. This sequence encodes CASSQGAGGPNTEAFF.